The sequence of this TCR beta chain was determined in a study of T cells after yellow fever vaccination (dated by TCRdb to about 2019). Some background on the complete study: The SMART-Seq v4 Ultra Low Input RNA kit was used to prepare libraries from fractions with low cell numbers. To follow T-cell clones before and after both primary and booster YFV17D yellow fever vaccination, bulk TCR alpha and beta repertoires underwent longitudinal sequencing. Two healthy male donors, one aged 18 to 30 and one aged 30 to 39 years, were included in the cohort. Blood samples were taken at several timepoints before and after primary and secondary immunization, and bulk PBMC replicates and cell subsets were isolated.

TCR cDNA was synthesized by 5'RACE template switching, which introduced a universal primer site and unique molecular identifiers. Priming for cDNA synthesis came from both the TCR alpha and TCR beta constant segments. Library amplification involved two PCR steps, and the second step added sample barcodes and sequencing adapters. Sequencing of libraries was done on Illumina HiSeq 2500 (2x100 bp) or NovaSeq (2x150 bp). As for how the authors treated the data: MIGEC handled demultiplexing of reads and collapsing into UMI consensus sequences, while MiXCR performed V(D)J alignment. Using edgeR on replicate PBMC samples, clonotypes were called vaccine-responding if FDR was below 0.01 and the log2 fold change was above 5 up to day 15. Each bulk clonotype was labeled CD4 or CD8 based on which sequenced repertoire, CD4 or CD8, contained the clonotype at higher abundance. TCRdb ran its own pipeline on the public reads, namely fastp trimming at Q25 and MiXCR clone calling, and kept in-frame beta chains. For every CDR3 protein sequence, its rows merge into one entry that carries the most common genes and DNA. None of the V and J calls come from the authors' own analysis; TCRdb made them. The sample records 600,000 to 750,000 distinct CDR3 sequences, over 9% of which are singletons. Clones ranked in the top ten supply more than 13% of the sample.

This clonotype was seen many times. Its antigen remains undetermined. No base quality information exists; no much larger clone differs at one position. What the authors observed across the whole study: Most clones expanded after primary vaccination were re-detected after the booster (almost 98% of CD4 and 88% of CD8), suggesting broad memory maintenance. Because the study included only a couple of donors, the extent to which the findings can be generalized is limited. A small fraction of clonotypes showed up in both the CD4 and CD8 compartments, probably as a result of convergent recombination. FACS-sorted repertoires could contain abundant contaminating clonotypes from the bulk population, so computational filtering was required. Compared with the primary T-cell response, the secondary T-cell response was faster but weaker, reaching its peak on day 5 rather than on day 15.

This specimen's treatment or condition label, interpreted: live attenuated yellow fever vaccine strain. At each blood-draw timepoint, two biological replicates of bulk PBMCs were collected. PBMCs were isolated from peripheral blood using a standard Ficoll-Paque protocol. TriZol was used to extract RNA from bulk PBMCs, CD4 and CD8 fractions, and dextramer-positive and dextramer-negative fractions. The CDR3 runs 13 residues from the cysteine to the phenylalanine. The DNA shown is the 39-base CDR3, in frame from base 1. The germline V gene (reference sequence) provides CDR1 DFQATT and CDR2 SNEGSKA. V drops 4 bases and J drops 2 bases, leaving 11 bases in between.

The chain is assembled from TRBV20-1 and TRBJ2-5; a tentative D call is TRBD2 (6 bases match). The clonotype comes from a man younger than 45 who received the YFV17D yellow fever vaccine. The source material was PBMCs, sampled on the day of the yellow fever booster vaccination. The CDR3 protein sequence reads: CSATPGLQETQYF. The nucleotide sequence is given as TGCAGTGCTACTCCGGGACTGCAAGAGACCCAGTACTTC.